What follows are 24 T cell receptor beta chains derived from one specimen sequenced in a study of STAT5B mutations in CD4+ large granular lymphocyte leukemia. Here immunoSEQ multiplex PCR was the method, and the copy in TCRdb shows in-frame clones only, minus some. The sample includes fewer than 45,000 clones, roughly 79% of them seen just once. The sequenced sample consisted of CD4+ T cells from blood buffy coats. The origin of the receptors is a human donor in good health.

V gene TRBV5-8 combines with J gene TRBJ1-1, with 11 nucleotides matching TRBD1. The CDR3 is 15 residues long. CDR1 is SGHTS and CDR2 is YDEGEE in the germline V gene. With V trimmed by 4 bases and J by 4 bases, 6 bases remained unmatched. DNA for the CDR3: TGTGCCAGCAGCATGGACAGGGGGCGCGGCACTGAAGCTTTCTTT. Protein: CASSMDRGRGTEAFF. The full variable domain, completed using reference TRBV5-8 and TRBJ1-1, is EAGVTQSPTHLIKTRGQQATLRCSPISGHTSVYWYQQALGLGLQFLLWYDEGEERNRGNFPPRFSGRQFPNYSSELNVNALELEDSALYLCASSMDRGRGTEAFFGQGTRLTVV.

CDR3 in DNA: TGTGCCAGCAGCTTAGTCGCCTACACAGATACGCAGTATTTT. Protein sequence: CASSLVAYTDTQYF. V and J are TRBV7-9 and TRBJ2-3, with unresolved D. Germline V gene data show CDR1 as SEHNR and CDR2 as FQNEAQ (reference sequence). CDR3 length: 14 residues. V lost 1 base to trimming and J lost 2 bases, with 7 bases between them.

This chain connects TRBV4-3 to TRBJ2-3; D is tentatively TRBD1 or TRBD2 (5 bases each). V lost 0 bases to trimming and J lost 4 bases, with 11 bases between them. The CDR3 runs to 15 residues. CDR1 is LGHNA and CDR2 is YSLEER in the germline V gene. In DNA form, the CDR3 reads TGCGCCAGCAGCCAAGAGAGGGGTGGCGCAGATACGCAGTATTTT. As protein: CASSQERGGADTQYF.

The J gene is TRBJ2-3, the V gene TRBV6-6; D perhaps matches TRBD1 (6 bases). This CDR3 spans 11 amino acids. Trimming shortened V by 7 bases and J by 6 bases, and 8 bases separated the two germline ends. Germline values: CDR1 MNHNY, CDR2 SVGAGI (reference sequence). The CDR3 nucleotides read TGTGCCAGCACCCAGGGGGATACGCAGTATTTT. Encoded protein: CASTQGDTQYF.

This clone has only a few counts. The rearrangement uses TRBV6-1 and TRBJ1-2, with D perhaps matching TRBD1 (6 bases). The CDR3 is 13 amino acids. V lost 5 bases and J 7 bases, leaving 14 bases between the germline ends. Germline loops: CDR1 MNHNS, CDR2 SASEGT. The CDR3 DNA follows: TGTGCCAGCAGTCTCACAGGGTTGAGTGGCTACACCTTC. This sequence encodes CASSLTGLSGYTF.

The chain is built from TRBV5-1 and TRBJ2-3; D call uncertain. The V end was cut by 4 bases, the J end by 5 bases, with 11 bases between. Germline values: CDR1 SGHRS, CDR2 YFSETQ. The CDR3 is made up of 13 amino acids. The DNA for the CDR3 is TGCGCCAGCAGCCGCGTAGTGGGAGATACGCAGTATTTT. Translated: CASSRVVGDTQYF.

This chain connects TRBV7-3 to TRBJ2-2; 9 bases fit TRBD2. CDR1 SGHTA and CDR2 FQGTGA come from the germline V gene. This CDR3 contains 16 residues. V shed 2 bases and J 4 bases; nucleotides not matched to a gene: 5. CDR3 DNA: TGTGCCAGCAGCTTATCCGGGACTAGCAGCACCGGGGAGCTGTTTTTT. Encoded protein: CASSLSGTSSTGELFF.

The sample holds a few counts of this clone. The genes are TRBV19 and TRBJ2-7; D is unclear. V was clipped by 8 bases and J by 5 bases, with 16 bases between them. Germline V CDR1 and CDR2: LNHDA, SQIVND (reference sequence). This CDR3 comprises 13 residues. CDR3 sequence (DNA): TGTGCCAGTGACGGAGTTTCGTCGGACGAGCAGTACTTC. Translating gives CASDGVSSDEQYF.

The chain recombines TRBV25-1 with TRBJ1-1, with 11 bases lining up with TRBD1. Germline V lookup: CDR1 MGHDK, CDR2 SYGVNS. The V and J ends lost 5 bases and 7 bases, in that order; junction bases with no gene match: 6. The CDR3 covers 14 residues. The CDR3: CASSSWTGGFEAFF. CDR3 DNA sequence: TGTGCCAGCAGTTCGTGGACAGGGGGCTTTGAAGCTTTCTTT.

The rearrangement links TRBV4-1 to TRBJ2-2; the D is unclear. CDR1 is MGHRA and CDR2 is YSYEKL in the germline V gene. This CDR3 is 15 amino acids long. The germline V and J ends were trimmed by 2 bases and 7 bases, with 14 bases remaining between them. In DNA, the CDR3 is TGCGCCAGCAGCCAAACCCCCGCCCGCGTCGGGGAGCTGTTTTTT. This gives the protein CASSQTPARVGELFF.

This clone appeared a single time. J is TRBJ2-2 and V is TRBV25-1, with D perhaps TRBD1 or TRBD2 (6 bases each). The CDR3 covers 15 residues. CDR1 is MGHDK, CDR2 SYGVNS, per germline. The ends were cut back, 4 bases at V and 0 bases at J, with 9 bases in the middle. The DNA of the CDR3 is TGTGCCAGCAGTGGGGGGGCGCCGAACACCGGGGAGCTGTTTTTT. Protein sequence: CASSGGAPNTGELFF.

This clone occurred once. The chain combines TRBV18 with TRBJ2-5; tentative D call: TRBD1 (6 bases). This CDR3 region has 15 residues. Trimming cost V 0 bases and J 2 bases, with 10 bases left between them. Looked up from germline, CDR1 is KGHSH and CDR2 is LQKENI. The CDR3 loop is CASSPPTGLQETQYF. In DNA, the CDR3 is TGTGCCAGCTCACCACCGACAGGCCTTCAAGAGACCCAGTACTTC.

The sample holds a few counts of this clone. The chain recombines TRBV7-2 with TRBJ2-3; no definite D call. Trimming removed 4 bases at V and 3 bases at J, with 11 bases between. The CDR3 has 14 residues. Germline V CDR1 and CDR2: SGHTA, FQGNSA. CDR3 region: CASSSPQNTDTQYF. In nucleotides, the CDR3 is TGTGCCAGCAGCTCCCCCCAGAATACAGATACGCAGTATTTT.

V usage is TRBV11-2 and J usage is TRBJ2-1; TRBD2 might be the D (6 bases). The CDR3 contains 16 residues. Germline assignment: CDR1 SGHAT and CDR2 FQNNGV. Trimming shortened V by 5 bases and J by 3 bases, and 17 bases separated the two germline ends. The CDR3 region is CASSPAGGLLYNEQFF. The CDR3 DNA reads TGTGCCAGCAGCCCAGCGGGCGGCCTTCTCTACAATGAGCAGTTCTTC.

The V gene is TRBV19, the J gene TRBJ2-7, with TRBD2 identical over 7 bases. Trimming cost V 1 base and J 5 bases; bases outside gene matches: 2. Germline V CDR1 and CDR2: LNHDA, SQIVND (reference sequence). The CDR3 runs 13 residues. CDR3 DNA sequence: TGTGCCAGTAGTATAGCGGCGGGGGACGAGCAGTACTTC. The encoded protein is CASSIAAGDEQYF.

The V and J genes are TRBV7-3 and TRBJ2-2; D remains ambiguous. The V and J ends lost 3 bases and 5 bases respectively, with 13 bases between them. CDR1 SGHTA and CDR2 FQGTGA come from the germline V gene. The CDR3 sequence is 15 residues long. Here the CDR3 DNA reads TGTGCCAGCAGCTTCGGCAGCTCCCTTACCGGGGAGCTGTTTTTT. This gives the protein CASSFGSSLTGELFF.

The chain joins TRBV11-3 to TRBJ2-5; 7 nucleotides line up with TRBD1. CDR3 size: 16 residues. Germline V gives CDR1 SGHNT, CDR2 YENEEA. The V segment lost 2 bases and the J segment 0 bases; nucleotides outside the gene matches: 6. The CDR3 reads CASSLRDRPYQETQYF. CDR3 in DNA: TGTGCCAGCAGCTTAAGGGACAGACCGTACCAAGAGACCCAGTACTTC.

This chain connects TRBV18 to TRBJ2-7, with unresolved D. Per germline, CDR1 KGHSH and CDR2 LQKENI. This CDR3 has 12 amino acids. V lost 0 bases, J lost 1 base, and 1 base lay in between. CDR3 amino acids: CASSPPSYEQYF. The CDR3 DNA sequence: TGTGCCAGCTCACCACCTTCCTACGAGCAGTACTTC.

This chain uses TRBV11-2 with TRBJ2-1; 7 bases align to TRBD2. V shed 0 bases, J shed 8 bases, and the junction held 4 bases outside the gene matches. The germline CDR1 and CDR2 sequences are SGHAT and FQNNGV. The CDR3 totals 14 residues. The CDR3 is CASSLDGGRDEQFF. CDR3 nucleotide sequence: TGTGCCAGCAGCTTAGACGGGGGGAGGGATGAGCAGTTCTTC.

The rearrangement links TRBV27 to TRBJ1-4; 8 bases are shared with TRBD1. The J segment lost 6 bases and the V segment lost 7 bases, leaving 7 bases of the junction unmatched. Germline V gives CDR1 MNHEY, CDR2 SMNVEV (reference sequence). The CDR3 is 14 residues long. The CDR3 spells CASKRDRGDEKLFF. The CDR3 DNA follows: TGTGCCAGCAAAAGAGACAGGGGCGATGAAAAACTGTTTTTT.

The chain links TRBV5-1 to TRBJ1-3, with 8 bases matching TRBD1. This CDR3 region has 15 residues. The ends lost 4 bases at V and 8 bases at J; junction bases unmatched: 11. Looked up from germline, CDR1 is SGHRS and CDR2 is YFSETQ. This CDR3 reads CASSQTGQGGYTIYF. DNA of the CDR3: TGCGCCAGCAGCCAGACCGGACAGGGAGGATACACCATATATTTT.

The J gene is TRBJ2-3, the V gene TRBV6-6; 9 positions match TRBD1. The CDR3 sequence is 16 residues long. V was pared by 5 bases and J by 4 bases, with 10 bases of the junction left unmatched. Germline CDR1 MNHNY, CDR2 SVGAGI (reference sequence). DNA for the CDR3: TGTGCCAGCAGTCTCGGACAGGGGATAGTGGCAGATACGCAGTATTTT. It codes for CASSLGQGIVADTQYF.

The V and J genes are TRBV27 and TRBJ1-1, with D uncertain. The CDR3 has 15 residues. The germline CDR1 and CDR2 sequences are MNHEY and SMNVEV (reference sequence). Trimming removed 6 bases from V and 1 base from J, with 15 bases in between. CDR3 sequence: CASRGTTVPNTEAFF. CDR3 bases: TGTGCCAGCAGGGGCACGACGGTACCGAACACTGAAGCTTTCTTT.

This chain connects TRBV7-9 to TRBJ1-4; the D is unclear. Looked up from germline, CDR1 is SEHNR and CDR2 is FQNEAQ (reference sequence). CDR3 length: 14 amino acids. The V end lost 1 base, the J end lost 5 bases, and 8 bases lay between the germline ends. The CDR3 reads CASSLGVTNEKLFF. CDR3 coding DNA: TGTGCCAGCAGCTTAGGGGTCACAAATGAAAAACTGTTTTTT.